This T cell receptor beta chain was retrieved from a study of CD8 T cells in ankylosing spondylitis. A single record per CDR3 protein comes from TCRdb applying MiXCR to the 5' RACE reads. In the table there are hundreds of thousands of distinct CDR3 sequences, around 21% of which are singletons. Many counts were recorded for this clonotype. V was clipped by 6 bases and J by 0 bases, with 15 bases between them. This CDR3 is built from 15 residues. The germline gives CDR1 DFQATT, CDR2 SNEGSKA (reference sequence). The chain joins TRBV20-1 to TRBJ2-1; D is ambiguous. Sequencing was done on a sample of blood, either unsorted or a sorted T cell fraction (not recorded which). This receptor was taken from a female donor with ankylosing spondylitis or in good health (not recorded which). Here the CDR3 reads CSALIPSSSYNEQFF. The CDR3 DNA reads TGCAGTGCCCTTATACCCTCGAGCTCCTACAATGAGCAGTTCTTC.